The rows below give T cell receptor beta chains drawn from one sample of a study of cytomegalovirus exposure and HLA in healthy donors. Assay used: immunoSEQ multiplex PCR; TCRdb lists only in-frame clones, some missing. The sample has roughly 150,000 clones, approximately 73% seen once. The sequencing sample was made of PBMCs. Every receptor here comes from a man in his thirties or forties in good health and CMV-seropositive. The CDR3 runs from the conserved cysteine through the conserved F or W. Fields, in order: CDR3 protein, CDR3 DNA, V gene, D gene, J gene, clone size. A D gene is named only where the DNA matches it firmly. Expanded clones are given a class, and other clones once, few, many or no size at all.

CASSMTGTEAFF | TGTGCCAGCAGCATGACTGGCACTGAAGCTTTCTTT | TRBV13 | - | TRBJ1-1 | few
CASTYTGADGYTF | TGTGCCAGCACATATACAGGGGCGGATGGCTACACCTTC | TRBV2 | TRBD1 | TRBJ1-2 | -
CASSPGTSGQETQYF | TGTGCCAGCAGCCCAGGGACTAGCGGACAAGAGACCCAGTACTTC | TRBV9 | TRBD2 | TRBJ2-5 | -
CASSSTGDGYTF | TGTGCCAGCAGCTCTACAGGGGACGGCTACACCTTC | TRBV7-9 | TRBD1 | TRBJ1-2 | once
CASSGLAGGVGEQFF | TGTGCCAGCAGCGGATTAGCGGGAGGGGTGGGGGAGCAGTTCTTC | TRBV7-9 | TRBD2 | TRBJ2-1 | -
CAATGTGGLNTEAFF | TGTGCCGCGACCGGGACAGGGGGCTTGAACACTGAAGCTTTCTTT | TRBV30 | TRBD1 | TRBJ1-1 | -
CASSLTSGTYNSPLHF | TGTGCCAGCAGCTTAACGTCCGGGACCTATAATTCACCCCTCCACTTT | TRBV5-4 | - | TRBJ1-6 | -
CATSRGSGTPNLGTEAFF | TGTGCCACCAGCAGGGGATCCGGGACACCTAATTTAGGCACTGAAGCTTTCTTT | TRBV15 | - | TRBJ1-1 | -
CASSFVRVSSGNTIYF | TGTGCCAGCAGTTTTGTCAGGGTCAGCTCTGGAAACACCATATATTTT | TRBV28 | - | TRBJ1-3 | -
CASTNRVWGLDTDTQYF | TGTGCCAGCACCAACCGGGTATGGGGACTTGACACAGATACGCAGTATTTT | TRBV2 | - | TRBJ2-3 | -
CSVEVTLTGGHEQYF | TGCAGCGTTGAAGTGACCCTTACAGGGGGCCACGAGCAGTACTTC | TRBV29-1 | TRBD1 | TRBJ2-7 | -
CASSQVKDSTYEQYF | TGTGCCAGCAGCCAAGTTAAGGACAGTACCTACGAGCAGTACTTC | TRBV5-5 | - | TRBJ2-7 | few
CASSYWSAANEQFF | TGTGCCAGCAGTTACTGGAGCGCGGCCAATGAGCAGTTCTTC | TRBV6-5 | - | TRBJ2-1 | once
CAWRRVEGITEAFF | TGTGCCTGGAGGCGAGTCGAGGGCATCACTGAAGCTTTCTTT | TRBV30 | - | TRBJ1-1 | few
CASSLAPTGNTEAFF | TGTGCCAGCAGCTTGGCACCTACAGGGAACACTGAAGCTTTCTTT | TRBV5-4 | - | TRBJ1-1 | -
CASSLGGLSNQPQHF | TGTGCCAGCAGCTTGGGAGGGCTTAGCAATCAGCCCCAGCATTTT | TRBV5-6 | - | TRBJ1-5 | -
CASSQVAGVYNEQFF | TGCGCCAGCAGCCAAGTTGCGGGGGTGTACAATGAGCAGTTCTTC | TRBV4-1 | TRBD2 | TRBJ2-1 | -
CASSLITGVNEQFF | TGTGCCAGCAGCTTAATTACAGGGGTCAATGAGCAGTTCTTC | TRBV11-3 | TRBD1 | TRBJ2-1 | -
CAISEGLAGGGYEQYF | TGTGCCATCAGTGAGGGACTAGCGGGTGGCGGGTACGAGCAGTACTTC | TRBV10-3 | TRBD2 | TRBJ2-7 | -
CASSLIAGLSSYEQYF | TGTGCCAGCAGCTTGATCGCAGGACTGTCCTCCTACGAGCAGTACTTC | TRBV11-3 | - | TRBJ2-7 | few
CASTGTGGDEQFF | TGTGCCAGCACCGGGACAGGGGGCGATGAGCAGTTCTTC | TRBV27 | TRBD1 | TRBJ2-1 | -
CASSPPTVNTGELFF | TGTGCCAGCAGCCCACCGACAGTCAACACCGGGGAGCTGTTTTTT | TRBV7-8 | - | TRBJ2-2 | -
CASSPDTGSYYGYTF | TGTGCCAGCAGCCCAGACACAGGGAGCTACTATGGCTACACCTTC | TRBV6-5 | - | TRBJ1-2 | -
CASSQDALRFTRTGAPGTQYF | TGCGCCAGCAGCCAAGATGCGTTACGTTTTACCAGGACAGGGGCCCCCGGTACGCAGTATTTT | TRBV4-1 | TRBD1 | TRBJ2-3 | -
CASSNTGTSEYIQYF | TGTGCCAGCAGCAACACCGGGACTAGTGAATACATTCAGTACTTC | TRBV11-2 | TRBD2 | TRBJ2-4 | -
CASRKVREGADTQYF | TGTGCCAGCAGGAAAGTGCGGGAAGGAGCAGATACGCAGTATTTT | TRBV6-1 | - | TRBJ2-3 | once
CASSLSTRDTIYF | TGTGCCAGCAGCCTTTCTACGAGGGACACCATATATTTT | TRBV9 | - | TRBJ1-3 | few
CASSLVWTGGSNTGELFF | TGTGCCAGCAGCTTAGTCTGGACAGGTGGATCGAACACCGGGGAGCTGTTTTTT | TRBV7-9 | TRBD1 | TRBJ2-2 | -
CASSRRQGDTEAFF | TGCGCCAGCAGCCGACGACAGGGCGACACTGAAGCTTTCTTT | TRBV4-1 | TRBD1 | TRBJ1-1 | -
CASSYSNQPQHF | TGTGCCAGCAGTTATAGCAATCAGCCCCAGCATTTT | TRBV7-9 | - | TRBJ1-5 | once
CAISEQTSGGGYKHEQYF | TGTGCCATCAGCGAACAGACTAGCGGAGGAGGGTATAAGCACGAGCAGTACTTC | TRBV10-3 | TRBD2 | TRBJ2-7 | -
CASSQVGLAGLNTGELFF | TGTGCCAGCAGCCAAGTCGGGCTAGCGGGATTGAACACCGGGGAGCTGTTTTTT | TRBV4-2 | TRBD2 | TRBJ2-2 | few
CASSLAEWGVSTLRAKNIQYF | TGTGCCAGCAGCTTAGCCGAGTGGGGGGTCTCTACTTTACGAGCCAAAAACATTCAGTACTTC | TRBV7-8 | - | TRBJ2-4 | once
CASSPGGLETQYF | TGTGCCAGCAGCCCAGGGGGTTTGGAGACCCAGTACTTC | TRBV7-3 | TRBD1 | TRBJ2-5 | -
CASSEIDRAAFF | TGTGCCAGCAGTGAGATCGACAGGGCAGCTTTCTTT | TRBV6-1 | TRBD1 | TRBJ1-1 | once
CASSLPQGNTEAFF | TGCGCCAGCAGCCTACCCCAGGGAAACACTGAAGCTTTCTTT | TRBV4-1 | - | TRBJ1-1 | -
CATSGPGAGDEKLFF | TGTGCCACCAGCGGCCCCGGGGCGGGGGATGAAAAACTGTTTTTT | TRBV15 | - | TRBJ1-4 | -
CASSLPPSTDTQYF | TGTGCCAGCAGCTTACCTCCTAGCACAGATACGCAGTATTTT | TRBV7-2 | - | TRBJ2-3 | -
CASSFRGRVVEAGANEQYF | TGTGCCAGCAGCTTCCGAGGTCGGGTGGTTGAAGCGGGAGCCAACGAGCAGTACTTC | TRBV7-8 | TRBD2 | TRBJ2-7 | -
CAWSPVGSMNTEAFF | TGTGCCTGGAGCCCGGTGGGGAGTATGAACACTGAAGCTTTCTTT | TRBV30 | - | TRBJ1-1 | -
CASSTRTSGRGEQFF | TGTGCCAGTAGTACGAGGACTAGCGGGAGGGGTGAGCAGTTCTTC | TRBV19 | TRBD2 | TRBJ2-1 | few
CAWGLGTSGTDTQYF | TGTGCCTGGGGCCTGGGCACTAGCGGGACAGATACGCAGTATTTT | TRBV30 | TRBD2 | TRBJ2-3 | -
CSSSLERTGELFF | TGTTCCAGCAGCTTAGAGCGCACCGGGGAGCTGTTTTTT | TRBV7-9 | - | TRBJ2-2 | -
CASSVVPGYNEQFF | TGTGCCAGCAGCGTAGTACCGGGCTACAATGAGCAGTTCTTC | TRBV9 | - | TRBJ2-1 | -
CASSRGQGVLEQYF | TGTGCCAGCAGTCGGGGACAGGGAGTCTTGGAGCAGTACTTC | TRBV28 | TRBD1 | TRBJ2-5 | -
CASSIRSGSKDEQYF | TGTGCCAGTAGTATCCGGAGCGGGAGTAAAGACGAGCAGTACTTC | TRBV19 | TRBD2 | TRBJ2-7 | -
CASSEEGGEPTEAFF | TGTGCCAGCAGTGAAGAGGGGGGGGAGCCTACTGAAGCTTTCTTT | TRBV6-1 | - | TRBJ1-1 | -
CASSQQGTDTQYF | TGTGCCAGTAGTCAGCAGGGCACAGATACGCAGTATTTT | TRBV19 | - | TRBJ2-3 | -
CATGQGLAAYEQYF | TGTGCCACCGGACAGGGACTAGCGGCATACGAGCAGTACTTC | TRBV2 | TRBD2 | TRBJ2-7 | few
CASSPGTLSEQFF | TGTGCCAGCAGCCCTGGTACTCTGAGTGAGCAGTTCTTC | TRBV7-6 | - | TRBJ2-1 | -
CASSPVQDGGETQYF | TGTGCCAGCAGCCCCGTACAGGACGGGGGGGAGACCCAGTACTTC | TRBV9 | TRBD2 | TRBJ2-5 | few